This T cell receptor beta chain was recovered during a study of early T cells in non-severe SARS-CoV-2 infection listed by TCRdb under 2021. Study-wide context: Because TCR sequencing was done on bulk RNA from unsorted whole blood, the alpha and beta chains could not be paired.

The full study reports these points: VDJdb matching was skewed toward anti-spike CD8 responses and likely underestimated virus-specific expansions by missing private and CD4 specificities.

The V and J ends are trimmed by 7 bases and 7 bases, leaving 13 bases between them. Looking up the germline V gene (reference sequence) yields CDR1 LNHDA and CDR2 SQIVND. Spanning cysteine to phenylalanine, the CDR3 consists of 13 amino acids. The entry retains the CDR3 DNA only, 39 bases that are in frame from base 1. This was a case-control study nested in a cohort of healthcare workers in London, UK, who had nasopharyngeal swab PCR tests and blood samples taken every week. Healthcare workers were recruited between 23 and 31 March 2020, during the week of the UK lockdown, and were followed weekly for up to about 15 weeks. This clonotype was seen only a few times. Its binding antigen is unknown. No much larger clone is present one base from it, and per-base qualities are unavailable. The method was 5' RACE. Sequencing instrument: NextSeq 500. The TCR library protocol attached unique molecular identifiers to individual cDNA molecules to correct for sequencing error and PCR bias. Both TCR alpha and beta chains were sequenced, and tight co-correlation was observed between alpha and beta sequence abundances in each sample. The authors processed their data as follows. Decombinator V4 was used to annotate TCR sequences for V gene, J gene and CDR3. TCRs were defined as expanded if a significant change between any two time points was detected under a Poisson model with p below 0.0001. Abundances of TCRs were expressed as counts per million after normalisation to the total number of TCRs sequenced in each sample. TRAV1-2 paired with TRAJ12, TRAJ20 or TRAJ33 defined MAIT TCRs, while TRAV10 paired with TRAJ18 defined iNKT TCRs. VDJdb, accessed 1 November 2021, was searched for CMV, EBV and SARS-CoV-2 annotated TCRs, with TCRs annotated for multiple antigens excluded. TCRdb reworked the public reads: Q25 trimming with fastp, MiXCR clone assembly, productive beta chains retained. CDR3 protein duplicates are merged, each entry listing the most common genes and DNA. It is TCRdb's table, rather than the study itself, that gives the V and J calls and clone size. In all, the sample holds about 80,000 distinct CDR3 sequences, and about 12% of those were seen once. Jointly, the top ten make up about 2.7% of the sample.

The sequencing input was whole blood. The receptor was derived from an adult who was a healthcare worker with PCR-confirmed SARS-CoV-2 infection or an uninfected control (not recorded which). The rearranged segments are TRBV19 and TRBJ2-2; a tentative D call is TRBD1 (6 bases match). The nucleotide sequence reads TGTGCCAGTACCCTCCTCAGGGGCGGGGAGCTGTTTTTT. Its translation is CASTLLRGGELFF.